This T cell receptor beta chain was identified in a study of blood T cell repertoires in COVID-19. Only in-frame clones appear in the TCRdb table, and some are missing; sequencing was by immunoSEQ multiplex PCR. This table has about 200,000 clones, roughly 92% appearing once. As to this clone: At the DNA level, this CDR3 is encoded by other sequences in the same sample as well.

The length of the CDR3 is 13 residues. The V gene end was trimmed by 0 bases and the J gene end by 6 bases; junction bases not matched to a gene: 2. CDR1 and CDR2 (germline): SGDLS, YYNGEE. V and J are TRBV9 and TRBJ1-2; 7 positions match TRBD1. Material: peripheral blood. The TCR was taken from a man aged 60 to 69 with COVID-19, enrolled during active disease. The CDR3 loop reads CASSVGQGDGYTF. The CDR3 DNA follows: TGTGCCAGCAGCGTAGGACAGGGTGATGGCTACACCTTC. The full variable domain, with the rest looked up from reference TRBV9 and TRBJ1-2, is DSGVTQTPKHLITATGQRVTLRCSPRSGDLSVYWYQQSLDQGLQFLIQYYNGEERAKGNILERFSAQQFPDLHSELNLSSLELGDSALYFCASSVGQGDGYTFGSGTRLTVV.